A single sample gave rise to the 28 T cell receptor beta chains below, sequenced in a study of OX40 agonist ivuxolimab in advanced cancers. Here immunoSEQ multiplex PCR was the method, and the copy in TCRdb shows in-frame clones only, minus some. This table has some 57,000 clones, about 90% appearing once. This sample comprised CD4+ or CD8+ T cells sorted from blood, obtained in a trial of the OX40 agonist ivuxolimab. The receptors were gathered from an adult with an advanced solid tumor such as melanoma, head and neck, liver or kidney cancer.

This chain connects TRBV30 to TRBJ2-1; possible D gene TRBD2, 5 bases. CDR3 length: 13 residues. The V end was cut by 2 bases, the J end by 11 bases, with 16 bases between. The V gene's germline CDR1 is GTSNPN and CDR2 SVGIG (reference sequence). The CDR3 protein is CAWSSSSRGKQFF. CDR3 bases: TGTGCCTGGAGTTCCTCCTCGAGAGGGAAGCAGTTCTTC.

The chain is built from TRBV4-2 and TRBJ1-5; D might be TRBD1 (5 bases). Germline CDR1 LGHNA, CDR2 YNFKEQ. The CDR3 extends over 15 amino acids. V was shortened by 0 bases and J by 7 bases, with 13 bases between the two germline ends. The CDR3 spells CASSQDRGGGQPQHF. The CDR3 nucleotides read TGTGCCAGCAGCCAAGATAGGGGCGGGGGGCAGCCCCAGCATTTT.

J is TRBJ1-2 and V is TRBV7-9; TRBD1 agrees at 11 bases. The trim removed 1 base at V and 12 bases at J, leaving 4 bases unmatched. The CDR3 runs 13 residues. Germline V CDR1 and CDR2: SEHNR, FQNEAQ (reference sequence). CDR3 residues: CASSLVSGQGDTF. CDR3 DNA: TGTGCCAGCAGCTTAGTTTCGGGACAGGGGGACACCTTC. Complete variable domain (other parts from reference TRBV7-9 and TRBJ1-2): DTGVSQNPRHKITKRGQNVTFRCDPISEHNRLYWYRQTLGQGPEFLTYFQNEAQLEKSRLLSDRFSAERPKGSFSTLEIQRTEQGDSAMYLCASSLVSGQGDTFGSGTRLTVV.

This chain joins TRBV9 and TRBJ2-7, with a possible D match to TRBD2 (5 bases). Germline V CDR1 and CDR2: SGDLS, YYNGEE. V was pared by 8 bases and J by 7 bases, with 10 bases between. The CDR3 totals 10 residues. CDR3 sequence reads: CARPGGEQYV. The CDR3 DNA follows: TGTGCCAGGCCGGGCGGGGAGCAGTACGTC.

The chain couples TRBV14 to TRBJ1-6, with D hard to call. Germline CDR1 SGHDN, CDR2 FVKESK. V dropped 6 bases and J dropped 2 bases, with 5 bases sitting between them. The CDR3 has 13 residues. This CDR3 is CASRVTYNSPLHF. The CDR3 region has the DNA TGTGCCAGCAGGGTAACCTATAATTCACCCCTCCACTTT.

The V call is TRBV25-1, the J call TRBJ2-3; 9 positions agree with TRBD2. Germline assignment: CDR1 MGHDK and CDR2 SYGVNS. Trimming cost V 5 bases and J 12 bases; bases outside gene matches: 6. This CDR3 has 12 residues. CDR3 DNA sequence: TGTGCCAGCAGTCAGAGCGGGAGGCAACAGTATTTT. It is translated as CASSQSGRQQYF. Using reference TRBV25-1 and TRBJ2-3 for the parts outside the CDR3, the full variable domain is EADIYQTPRYLVIGTGKKITLECSQTMGHDKMYWYQQDPGMELHLIHYSYGVNSTEKGDLSSESTVSRIRTEHFPLTLESARPSHTSQYLCASSQSGRQQYFGPGTRLTVL.

The chain has TRBV6-5 and TRBJ1-1, with a weak D call TRBD1 (5 bases). The V gene's germline CDR1 is MNHEY and CDR2 SVGAGI. Trimming took 5 bases from V and 7 from J, leaving 11 bases between them. CDR3 length equals 12 residues. CDR3 bases: TGTGCCAGCAGTCAGGGTGCCATTGAAGCTTTCTTT. Encoded protein: CASSQGAIEAFF.

V gene TRBV6-6 combines with J gene TRBJ1-2, with a weak D call TRBD1 (5 bases). In germline, CDR1 is MNHNY, CDR2 SVGAGI (reference sequence). CDR3 length: 15 amino acids. Trimming shortened V by 5 bases and J by 4 bases, and 17 bases separated the two germline ends. The CDR3 DNA is TGTGCCAGCAGTCCCCAGGGCGGCACTCCCTATGGCTACACCTTC. Protein product: CASSPQGGTPYGYTF.

This clone was seen once. The chain links TRBV5-1 to TRBJ1-6, with a possible D match to TRBD1 (5 bases). V gave up 2 bases and J gave up 6 bases, with 12 bases separating them. CDR1 and CDR2 (germline): SGHRS, YFSETQ. CDR3 size: 15 residues. The CDR3 region has the DNA TGCGCCAGCAGCTTAAGAGGGGCCGGTAATTCACCCCTCCACTTT. As protein: CASSLRGAGNSPLHF.

This sequence joins TRBV11-1 and TRBJ2-7; perhaps TRBD1 as D (5 bases). This CDR3 contains 15 residues. Trimming stripped 3 bases from V and 1 base from J, with 13 bases between. Germline V gene sequence: CDR1 SGHAT, CDR2 FQDESV (reference sequence). The CDR3 DNA reads TGTGCCAGCAGCTTGGGGAACAGGCGATCCTACGAGCAGTACTTC. Residues: CASSLGNRRSYEQYF.

The chain uses TRBV4-1 and TRBJ1-1; D remains ambiguous. The CDR3 has 19 amino acids. Germline CDR1 is MGHRA and CDR2 is YSYEKL. Trimming cost V 2 bases and J 0 bases, with 22 bases left between them. CDR3 DNA sequence: TGCGCCAGCAGCCAATCTTTTGCGGTGAGTTCTGTTATGAACACTGAAGCTTTCTTT. Encoded protein: CASSQSFAVSSVMNTEAFF.

The V and J genes are TRBV5-1 and TRBJ2-5; D is perhaps TRBD2 (6 bases). Germline CDR1 and CDR2: SGHRS and YFSETQ. The germline V and J ends were trimmed by 4 bases and 4 bases, with 17 bases remaining between them. The CDR3 is 15 amino acids. CDR3 nucleotides: TGCGCCAGCAGCGGGGACGGGGGTCCTGCAGAGACCCAGTACTTC. The encoded protein is CASSGDGGPAETQYF.

This chain joins TRBV2 and TRBJ1-5; D not certain. Trimming cost V 3 bases and J 6 bases, with 12 bases left between them. CDR1 and CDR2 from the germline V gene are SNHLY and FYNNEI. This CDR3 is built from 14 residues. The CDR3 reads CASSDPPGTQPQHF. DNA for the CDR3: TGTGCCAGCAGTGATCCCCCAGGAACTCAGCCCCAGCATTTT. Combining the CDR3 with reference TRBV2 and TRBJ1-5 gives the whole variable domain EPEVTQTPSHQVTQMGQEVILRCVPISNHLYFYWYRQILGQKVEFLVSFYNNEISEKSEIFDDQFSVERPDGSNFTLKIRSTKLEDSAMYFCASSDPPGTQPQHFGDGTRLSIL.

The rearrangement joins TRBV7-8 to TRBJ1-3; D may be TRBD1 (5 bases). The CDR3 sequence is 17 residues long. CDR1 and CDR2 (germline): SGHVS, FQNEAQ. V lost 5 bases, J lost 3 bases, and 20 bases lay in between. The CDR3 reads CASSPFPKPGYGNTIYF. For the CDR3, the DNA is TGTGCCAGCAGCCCTTTCCCTAAACCAGGGTATGGAAACACCATATATTTT. Full variable domain (rest looked up from reference TRBV7-8 and TRBJ1-3): GAGVSQSPRYKVAKRGQDVALRCDPISGHVSLFWYQQALGQGPEFLTYFQNEAQLDKSGLPSDRFFAERPEGSVSTLKIQRTQQEDSAVYLCASSPFPKPGYGNTIYFGEGSWLTVV.

The sample holds one count of this clone. This sequence joins TRBV4-2 and TRBJ2-1, with 7 bases lining up with TRBD1. With V trimmed by 0 bases and J by 5 bases, 4 bases remained unmatched. The germline CDR1 and CDR2 sequences are LGHNA and YNFKEQ. The CDR3 totals 15 residues. The CDR3 sequence is CASSQEQGLDNEQFF. For the CDR3, the DNA is TGTGCCAGCAGCCAAGAACAGGGGCTCGACAATGAGCAGTTCTTC.

This clone was seen a few times. The J gene is TRBJ2-2, the V gene TRBV25-1, with TRBD2 identical over 9 bases. The ends lost 5 bases at V and 8 bases at J; junction bases unmatched: 9. The CDR3 runs to 15 residues. Germline CDR1 and CDR2: MGHDK and SYGVNS. The CDR3 DNA follows: TGTGCCAGCAGTCTTAGCGGGAGAGAGAGGGGGGAGCTGTTTTTT. Translated: CASSLSGRERGELFF.

The rearrangement links TRBV6-6 to TRBJ1-5, with D hard to call. Trimming stripped 3 bases from V and 0 bases from J, with 12 bases between. The CDR3 covers 16 residues. From germline, CDR1 is MNHNY and CDR2 SVGAGI (reference sequence). The CDR3 protein is CASSYQSEFSNQPQHF. The CDR3 nucleotides are TGTGCCAGCAGTTATCAGAGCGAGTTTAGCAATCAGCCCCAGCATTTT.

The chain recombines TRBV15 with TRBJ1-1; 7 bases are a match to TRBD1. This CDR3 has 13 residues. Trimming at V came to 9 bases and at J to 0 bases, leaving 4 bases not matched to a gene. Germline V CDR1 and CDR2: LNHNV, YYDKDF (reference sequence). The CDR3 loop reads CATDRGLNTEAFF. The CDR3 nucleotides are TGTGCCACTGATAGGGGGCTGAACACTGAAGCTTTCTTT. The complete variable domain, with remaining parts taken from reference TRBV15 and TRBJ1-1, reads DAMVIQNPRYQVTQFGKPVTLSCSQTLNHNVMYWYQQKSSQAPKLLFHYYDKDFNNEADTPDNFQSRRPNTSFCFLDIRSPGLGDTAMYLCATDRGLNTEAFFGQGTRLTVV.

The chain uses TRBV28 and TRBJ1-5; tentative D call: TRBD1 (6 bases). Germline-derived CDR1 and CDR2 are MDHEN and SYDVKM. V was cut by 2 bases and J by 3 bases, with 11 bases left in between. The length of the CDR3 is 15 residues. The CDR3 loop is CASSLVAGVNQPQHF. The CDR3 DNA is TGTGCCAGCAGTTTAGTGGCAGGGGTCAATCAGCCCCAGCATTTT.

The chain recombines TRBV6-5 with TRBJ1-2; 9 nucleotides line up with TRBD1. Per germline, CDR1 MNHEY and CDR2 SVGAGI. The CDR3 runs 16 residues. V shed 4 bases and J 3 bases; nucleotides not matched to a gene: 9. CDR3 in DNA: TGTGCCAGCAGTTCACCGGGACAGGGAAAACACTATGGCTACACCTTC. Translation gives CASSSPGQGKHYGYTF.

This chain links TRBV10-3 with TRBJ2-1, with 14 bases matching TRBD2. CDR1 and CDR2 (germline): ENHRY, SYGVKD. CDR3 length: 14 amino acids. The junction had 7 bases not matched to a gene; V was cut back by 2 bases and J by 16 bases. CDR3 DNA sequence: TGTGCCATCAGTGAGCCGGGACTAGCGGGAGCTATTTTCTTC. This encodes CAISEPGLAGAIFF.

This clone appeared a few times. The chain is built from TRBV7-9 and TRBJ1-5; a possible D gene is TRBD1 (5 bases). The germline gives CDR1 SEHNR, CDR2 FQNEAQ (reference sequence). The V gene lost 1 base and the J gene lost 5 bases, with 12 bases spanning the gap. This CDR3 comprises 15 residues. In DNA, the CDR3 is TGTGCCAGCAGCTTAGGAAATCCGGGGGATCAGCCCCAGCATTTT. Translated: CASSLGNPGDQPQHF.

The V gene is TRBV13, the J gene TRBJ2-3; D unclear. The CDR3 loop spans 12 amino acids. The germline CDR1 and CDR2 sequences are PRHDT and FYEKMQ (reference sequence). With 1 base removed from V and 4 bases from J, the gap between germline ends came to 3 bases. Written as DNA, the CDR3 is TGTGCCAGCAGCTTAGTCTCAGATACGCAGTATTTT. Its protein product is CASSLVSDTQYF.

The chain joins TRBV28 to TRBJ1-5, with 7 bases lining up with TRBD1. Germline loops: CDR1 MDHEN, CDR2 SYDVKM. Trimming removed 1 base from V and 3 bases from J; junction bases left unmatched: 6. The CDR3 extends over 16 amino acids. The CDR3 protein is CASSLSGRGLNQPQHF. The CDR3 nucleotides are TGTGCCAGCAGTTTATCAGGTAGGGGGCTCAATCAGCCCCAGCATTTT.

CDR3 in DNA: TGTGCCTGGAGTGTCGGATGGGGGTACGAGCAGTACGTC. Protein product: CAWSVGWGYEQYV. This chain connects TRBV30 to TRBJ2-7; D is tentatively TRBD1 or TRBD2 (5 bases each). V was clipped by 0 bases and J by 4 bases, with 10 bases between them. Germline loops: CDR1 GTSNPN, CDR2 SVGIG (reference sequence). The CDR3 is made up of 13 amino acids.

V usage is TRBV9 and J usage is TRBJ2-7; D possibly corresponds to TRBD2 (7 bases). The CDR3 covers 13 residues. CDR1 is SGDLS, CDR2 YYNGEE, per germline. Trimming took 1 base from V and 3 from J, leaving 8 bases between them. The CDR3 DNA is TGTGCCAGCAGCGTAAGGGGGGGCTACGAGCAGTACTTC. Translated: CASSVRGGYEQYF.

This clone was counted a few times. The gene calls are TRBV14 and TRBJ2-3, with a tentative D call TRBD1 (6 bases). Germline values: CDR1 SGHDN, CDR2 FVKESK. With 3 bases removed from V and 7 bases from J, the gap between germline ends came to 14 bases. The CDR3 spans 14 residues. DNA of the CDR3: TGTGCCAGCAGCCAGGAGCACAGGGCGAATACGCAGTATTTT. Protein: CASSQEHRANTQYF.

The V call is TRBV6-6, the J call TRBJ2-1, with a weak D call TRBD1 (5 bases). Germline CDR1 is MNHNY and CDR2 is SVGAGI (reference sequence). The CDR3 has 15 residues. V lost 2 bases and J 5 bases, leaving 13 bases between the germline ends. CDR3 coding DNA: TGTGCCAGCAGTTACCGGCAGGGTACCCACAATGAGCAGTTCTTC. As protein: CASSYRQGTHNEQFF.